This T cell receptor (beta chain) is from a study of early T cells in non-severe SARS-CoV-2 infection. Across the whole study: Sequencing used unsorted whole-blood bulk RNA, so chains lack pairing.

J lost 6 bases, V lost 2 bases, and 6 bases had no gene match. This CDR3 has 15 residues. Germline CDR1 reads SGHTA; CDR2 reads FQGNSA. This clonotype was observed many times. What it recognizes is unknown. Each single cDNA molecule received a unique molecular identifier. One entry per CDR3 protein, called by TCRdb with MiXCR from the 5' RACE reads. The sample consists of roughly 28,000 distinct CDR3 sequences, about 4.5% of them appearing once. Study-wide findings and caveats: Comparison of clonotypes with VDJdb favored anti-spike CD8 responses while missing private and CD4 specificities.

This TCR came from an adult who was a healthcare worker with PCR-confirmed SARS-CoV-2 infection or an uninfected control (not recorded which). The chain joins TRBV7-2 to TRBJ1-5; 8 nucleotides match TRBD1. Source material: whole blood. This CDR3 is CASSLSGQGSQPQHF. The DNA of the CDR3 is TGTGCCAGCAGCTTAAGTGGACAGGGAAGTCAGCCCCAGCATTTT.